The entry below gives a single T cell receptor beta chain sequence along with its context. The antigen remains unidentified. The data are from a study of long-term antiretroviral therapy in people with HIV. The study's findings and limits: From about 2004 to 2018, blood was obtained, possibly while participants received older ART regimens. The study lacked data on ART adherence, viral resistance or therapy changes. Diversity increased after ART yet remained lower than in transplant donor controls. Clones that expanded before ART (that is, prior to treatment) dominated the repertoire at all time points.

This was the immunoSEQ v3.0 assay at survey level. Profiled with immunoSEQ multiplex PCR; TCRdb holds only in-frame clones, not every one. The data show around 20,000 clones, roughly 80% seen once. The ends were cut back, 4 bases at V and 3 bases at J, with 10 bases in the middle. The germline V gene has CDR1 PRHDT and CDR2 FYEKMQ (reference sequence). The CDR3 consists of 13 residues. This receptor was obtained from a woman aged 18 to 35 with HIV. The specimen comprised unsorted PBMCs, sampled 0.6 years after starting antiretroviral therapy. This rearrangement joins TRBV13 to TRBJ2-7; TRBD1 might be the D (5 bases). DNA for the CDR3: TGTGCCAGCAGCTCGAGACAGTTCTACGAGCAGTACTTC. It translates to CASSSRQFYEQYF.